This passage covers 19 T cell receptor beta chains from one sample sequenced in a study of blood T cell repertoires in COVID-19. The method was immunoSEQ multiplex PCR; TCRdb's version includes in-frame clones alone and lacks a portion of them. Of about 310,000 clones listed, 75% to 90% were seen once; the top ten hold under 2%. Input material: PBMCs or T cells enriched from blood (not recorded which). Receptors were obtained from a woman in her thirties who had been exposed to COVID-19.

V gene TRBV7-2 combines with J gene TRBJ2-7, with 8 bases identical to TRBD1. This CDR3 has 14 residues. V lost 5 bases to trimming and J lost 0 bases; unmatched junction nucleotides: 3. CDR1 and CDR2 (germline): SGHTA, FQGNSA. The CDR3 sequence: CASSRGTGSYEQYF. Here the CDR3 DNA reads TGTGCCAGCAGCAGAGGGACAGGCTCCTACGAGCAGTACTTC.

The chain uses TRBV6-5 and TRBJ1-2, with 9 bases fitting TRBD1. Germline V gene data show CDR1 as MNHEY and CDR2 as SVGAGI. The CDR3 is 15 residues long. With V trimmed by 6 bases and J by 8 bases, 13 bases remained unmatched. The CDR3 DNA sequence: TGTGCCAGCAGCCTTACAGGGGGCGATGGGATGGGCTACACCTTC. Protein product: CASSLTGGDGMGYTF.

This sequence joins TRBV10-1 and TRBJ2-7; TRBD1 might be the D (5 bases). The CDR3 is made up of 12 amino acids. Germline CDR1 WNHNN, CDR2 SYGVQD (reference sequence). Trimming removed 2 bases from V and 5 bases from J, with 7 bases in between. CDR3 in DNA: TGCGCCAGCAGTGAGCAGGGAAACGAGCAGTACTTC. Its translation is CASSEQGNEQYF.

CDR3 in amino acids: CAWSRQANTEAFF. The CDR3 coding sequence is TGTGCCTGGAGTCGACAGGCGAACACTGAAGCTTTCTTT. The chain employs TRBV30 and TRBJ1-1; D might be TRBD1 (6 bases). V shed 2 bases and J shed 1 base, with 8 bases lying between them. Germline CDR1 and CDR2: GTSNPN and SVGIG (reference sequence). The CDR3 runs 13 residues.

This chain connects TRBV18 to TRBJ1-1; D perhaps matches TRBD1 (6 bases). From germline, CDR1 is KGHSH and CDR2 LQKENI. V dropped 8 bases and J dropped 4 bases, with 23 bases sitting between them. The CDR3 length is 16 residues. The CDR3, as DNA: TGTGCCAGCCGACGTTCGACGGGCAGGGGCGGCACTGAAGCTTTCTTT. Amino acids: CASRRSTGRGGTEAFF.

The chain carries TRBV29-1 and TRBJ2-3, with D tentatively TRBD2 (5 bases). V dropped 6 bases and J dropped 4 bases, with 14 bases sitting between them. Germline CDR1 is SQVTM and CDR2 is ANQGSEA. The CDR3 loop spans 13 amino acids. Here the CDR3 reads CSVDLEGADTQYF. Here the CDR3 DNA reads TGCAGCGTGGACCTTGAGGGCGCAGATACGCAGTATTTT.

The genes are TRBV30 and TRBJ2-1, with 7 positions matching TRBD2. The V and J ends lost 5 bases and 3 bases, in that order; junction bases with no gene match: 7. The CDR3 is 14 residues long. The germline gives CDR1 GTSNPN, CDR2 SVGIG (reference sequence). The DNA for the CDR3 is TGTGCCTGGCGTATCCGCGGGGGCTACAATGAGCAGTTCTTC. It codes for CAWRIRGGYNEQFF.

The chain recombines TRBV10-1 with TRBJ2-1; TRBD1 is a possible D gene (6 bases). The germline V gene encodes CDR1 WNHNN and CDR2 SYGVQD (reference sequence). The CDR3 runs 16 residues. Deletions cut 5 bases from V and 7 bases from J, with 21 bases between. The chain's CDR3 is CASSTTTGKGGNEQFF. The CDR3 DNA follows: TGCGCCAGCAGTACGACCACAGGGAAAGGTGGGAATGAGCAGTTCTTC.

This clone was detected once. The V and J genes are TRBV7-2 and TRBJ1-5; 7 positions agree with TRBD1. This CDR3 has 14 amino acids. V shed 8 bases and J 2 bases; nucleotides not matched to a gene: 6. From germline, CDR1 is SGHTA and CDR2 FQGNSA. CDR3 nucleotides: TGTGCCAGCGGTCGTACAGGGGGCAATCAGCCCCAGCATTTT. Protein: CASGRTGGNQPQHF.

CDR3 nucleotide sequence: TGTGCCAGCAGCTCGACGACAGACCGCTATGGCTACACCTTC. Protein product: CASSSTTDRYGYTF. This sequence joins TRBV14 and TRBJ1-2, with a weak D call TRBD1 (5 bases). CDR3 length equals 14 residues. V lost 5 bases and J 4 bases, leaving 14 bases between the germline ends. Germline assignment: CDR1 SGHDN and CDR2 FVKESK. The full variable domain, rest sourced from reference TRBV14 and TRBJ1-2, is EAGVTQFPSHSVIEKGQTVTLRCDPISGHDNLYWYRRVMGKEIKFLLHFVKESKQDESGMPNNRFLAERTGGTYSTLKVQPAELEDSGVYFCASSSTTDRYGYTFGSGTRLTVV.

The CDR3 region is CASRAGEIDDTQYF. The CDR3 DNA follows: TGTGCCAGCAGAGCGGGAGAGATCGATGATACGCAGTATTTT. The gene calls are TRBV2 and TRBJ2-3, with 8 bases fitting TRBD2. The junction had 8 bases not matched to a gene; V was cut back by 6 bases and J by 6 bases. Germline-derived CDR1 and CDR2 are SNHLY and FYNNEI. The CDR3 is made up of 14 amino acids.

Remarks on this clone: This same CDR3 is encoded by further DNA sequences in the sample. The chain links TRBV5-1 to TRBJ2-7; D possibly corresponds to TRBD1 (6 bases). Germline V gives CDR1 SGHRS, CDR2 YFSETQ. Trimming stripped 2 bases from V and 5 bases from J, with 8 bases between. This CDR3 contains 12 residues. Here the CDR3 DNA reads TGCGCCAGCAGCTTCACAGGGAACGAGCAGTACTTC. This encodes CASSFTGNEQYF.

This clone was picked up a small number of times. The chain has TRBV11-3 and TRBJ2-1; the match to TRBD2 covers 8 bases. The CDR3 has 16 amino acids. Germline assignment: CDR1 SGHNT and CDR2 YENEEA. Germline trimming cut 5 bases from V and 0 bases from J; bases unmatched to any gene: 6. CDR3 DNA: TGTGCCAGCAGCGCGTTAAGCGGGAGCTCCTACAATGAGCAGTTCTTC. It encodes CASSALSGSSYNEQFF.

J is TRBJ2-7 and V is TRBV7-9; the match to TRBD2 covers 9 bases. This CDR3 has 15 amino acids. CDR1 is SEHNR, CDR2 FQNEAQ, per germline (reference sequence). J lost 2 bases, V lost 6 bases, and 8 bases had no gene match. CDR3 protein: CASRDDLAGPYEQYF. In DNA, the CDR3 is TGTGCCAGCAGGGACGACCTAGCGGGGCCCTACGAGCAGTACTTC.

This clone was observed a few times. The CDR3 reads CATLQGYFRAEAFF. CDR3 sequence (DNA): TGTGCCACTCTCCAGGGGTATTTTCGCGCTGAAGCTTTCTTT. The chain recombines TRBV28 with TRBJ1-1; maybe TRBD1 (6 bases). V dropped 10 bases and J dropped 6 bases, with 21 bases sitting between them. Germline CDR1 is MDHEN and CDR2 is SYDVKM. The CDR3 runs 14 residues.

The chain uses TRBV5-1 and TRBJ2-7, with 9 bases identical to TRBD1. The length of the CDR3 is 15 residues. Unmatched junction bases numbered 9, after V lost 3 bases and J lost 5 bases. CDR1 is SGHRS and CDR2 is YFSETQ in the germline V gene. The CDR3 nucleotides are TGCGCCAGCAGCTCGGGGGACAGGGATCCCCACGAGCAGTACTTC. It specifies CASSSGDRDPHEQYF.

The V gene is TRBV2, the J gene TRBJ2-4; no clear D gene. V lost 4 bases and J lost 0, with 10 bases in between. This CDR3 comprises 15 residues. In germline, CDR1 is SNHLY, CDR2 FYNNEI. CDR3 bases: TGTGCCAGCAGTGCGCGAGGTTTAGCCAAAAACATTCAGTACTTC. Translated: CASSARGLAKNIQYF.

The CDR3 loop reads CASSLGGPESPLHF. The CDR3 DNA follows: TGTGCCAGCAGCCTCGGAGGACCGGAATCACCCCTCCACTTT. The V and J genes are TRBV7-9 and TRBJ1-6; the D is unclear. Trimming pared 5 bases from V and 10 bases from J, leaving 15 bases between. The CDR3 length is 14 residues. Germline V gene sequence: CDR1 SEHNR, CDR2 FQNEAQ (reference sequence).

This chain connects TRBV18 to TRBJ2-7; a weak D match, TRBD1 (5 bases). The CDR3 is 13 residues long. Deletions cut 4 bases from V and 2 bases from J, with 9 bases between. From germline, CDR1 is KGHSH and CDR2 LQKENI. CDR3 bases: TGTGCCAGCTCACTGCAGGGAACCTACGAGCAGTACTTC. The encoded protein is CASSLQGTYEQYF. Looking up the rest from reference TRBV18 and TRBJ2-7 gives the full variable domain: NAGVMQNPRHLVRRRGQEARLRCSPMKGHSHVYWYRQLPEEGLKFMVYLQKENIIDESGMPKERFSAEFPKEGPSILRIQQVVRGDSAAYFCASSLQGTYEQYFGPGTRLTVT.